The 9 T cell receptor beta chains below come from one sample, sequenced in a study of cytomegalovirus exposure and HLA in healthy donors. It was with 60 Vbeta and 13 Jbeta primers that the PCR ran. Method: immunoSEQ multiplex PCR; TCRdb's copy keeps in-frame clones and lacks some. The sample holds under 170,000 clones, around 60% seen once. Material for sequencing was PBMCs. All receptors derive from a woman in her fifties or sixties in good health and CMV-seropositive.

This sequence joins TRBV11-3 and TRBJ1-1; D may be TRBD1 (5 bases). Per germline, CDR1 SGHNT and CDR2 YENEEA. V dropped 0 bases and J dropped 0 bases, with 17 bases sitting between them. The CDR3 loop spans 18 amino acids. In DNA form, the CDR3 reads TGTGCCAGCAGCTTAGAAGCTCGGCAGGGCCGCATGAACACTGAAGCTTTCTTT. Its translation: CASSLEARQGRMNTEAFF.

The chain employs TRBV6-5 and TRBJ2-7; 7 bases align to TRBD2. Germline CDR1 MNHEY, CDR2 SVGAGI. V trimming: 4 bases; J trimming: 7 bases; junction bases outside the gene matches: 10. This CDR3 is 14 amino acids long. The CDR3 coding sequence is TGTGCCAGCAGTTTTGGACTAGGAGGGTTGGAGCAGTACTTC. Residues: CASSFGLGGLEQYF.

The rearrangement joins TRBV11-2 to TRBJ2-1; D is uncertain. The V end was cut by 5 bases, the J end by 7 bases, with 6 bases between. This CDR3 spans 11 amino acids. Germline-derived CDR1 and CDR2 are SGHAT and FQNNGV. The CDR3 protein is CASSRSNEQFF. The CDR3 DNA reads TGTGCCAGCAGCCGTTCTAATGAGCAGTTCTTC.

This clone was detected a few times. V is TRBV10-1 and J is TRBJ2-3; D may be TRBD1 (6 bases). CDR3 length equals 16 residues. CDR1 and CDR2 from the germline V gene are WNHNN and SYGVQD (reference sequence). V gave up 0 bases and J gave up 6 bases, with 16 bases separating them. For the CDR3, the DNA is TGCGCCAGCAGTGAGTCGAGGGCAGGGGCCACGGATACGCAGTATTTT. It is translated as CASSESRAGATDTQYF.

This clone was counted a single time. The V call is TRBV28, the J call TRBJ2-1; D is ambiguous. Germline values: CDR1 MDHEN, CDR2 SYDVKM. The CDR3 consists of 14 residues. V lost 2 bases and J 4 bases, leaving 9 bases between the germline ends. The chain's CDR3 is CASSLTRSYNEQFF. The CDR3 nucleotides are TGTGCCAGCAGTTTAACCCGGAGTTACAATGAGCAGTTCTTC.

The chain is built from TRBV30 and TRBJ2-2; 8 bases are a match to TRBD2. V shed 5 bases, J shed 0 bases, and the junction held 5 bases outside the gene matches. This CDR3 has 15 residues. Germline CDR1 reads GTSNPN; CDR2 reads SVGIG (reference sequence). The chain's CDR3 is CAWSGGTTNTGELFF. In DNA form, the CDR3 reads TGTGCCTGGTCGGGAGGGACAACGAACACCGGGGAGCTGTTTTTT.

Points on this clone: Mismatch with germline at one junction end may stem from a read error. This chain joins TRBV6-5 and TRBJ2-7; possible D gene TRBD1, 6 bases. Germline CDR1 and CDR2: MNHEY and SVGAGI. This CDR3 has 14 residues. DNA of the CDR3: TGTGCCAGCAGTCAATCCGGGACATCTTACGGGCAGTACTTC. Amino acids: CASSQSGTSYGQYF.

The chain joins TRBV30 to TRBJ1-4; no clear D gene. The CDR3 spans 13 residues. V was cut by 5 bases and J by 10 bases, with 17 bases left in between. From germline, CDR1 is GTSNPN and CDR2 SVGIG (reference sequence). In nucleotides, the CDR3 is TGTGCCTGGGAAGCAGGTATACGTGGAAAACTGTTTTTT. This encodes CAWEAGIRGKLFF.

The CDR3 DNA follows: TGTGCCAGCAGTCCGGCGAGGGGGAGCCCTGAAGCTTTCTTT. It codes for CASSPARGSPEAFF. This chain connects TRBV27 to TRBJ1-1, with D perhaps TRBD1 (6 bases). The CDR3 sequence is 14 residues long. Germline CDR1 MNHEY, CDR2 SMNVEV (reference sequence). Trimming stripped 5 bases from V and 6 bases from J, with 16 bases between.